The 25 T cell receptor beta chains reported below all come from one sample, sequenced in a study of blood T cell repertoires in COVID-19. The data were produced by immunoSEQ multiplex PCR, yet TCRdb's version contains in-frame clones alone and is incomplete. The top ten hold about 3.8% of the sample, which has about 73,000 clones, approximately 83% seen once. Sequenced input: peripheral blood. Receptors originate from a woman in her fifties or sixties with acute or convalescent COVID-19.

V and J are TRBV27 and TRBJ1-4; TRBD1 might be the D (6 bases). Trimming removed 5 bases at V and 5 bases at J, with 12 bases between. Germline V gene data show CDR1 as MNHEY and CDR2 as SMNVEV (reference sequence). The CDR3 is 14 residues long. CDR3 sequence (DNA): TGTGCCAGCAGTGTCGGACAGTGGAATGAAAAACTGTTTTTT. Translated: CASSVGQWNEKLFF.

This clone came up many times. The chain couples TRBV18 to TRBJ1-6; 7 bases are a match to TRBD1. V was pared by 6 bases and J by 7 bases, with 9 bases of the junction left unmatched. Germline V gives CDR1 KGHSH, CDR2 LQKENI. The CDR3 sequence is 15 residues long. The chain's CDR3 is CASSNTGDRNSPLHF. The CDR3 DNA reads TGTGCCAGCTCTAACACAGGGGATCGCAATTCACCCCTCCACTTT.

J is TRBJ1-2 and V is TRBV12-3 or TRBV12-4; 9 nucleotides match TRBD1. V shed 6 bases and J 2 bases; nucleotides not matched to a gene: 1. This CDR3 has 13 amino acids. The CDR3 DNA reads as TGTGCCAGCAGGGGACAGGGCAACTATGGCTACACCTTC. Translated, it gives CASRGQGNYGYTF.

In this sample, this clone turned up once. This chain uses TRBV30 with TRBJ2-3; 7 bases are shared with TRBD2. V shed 8 bases and J 2 bases; nucleotides not matched to a gene: 4. The length of the CDR3 is 12 residues. Germline CDR1 and CDR2: GTSNPN and SVGIG (reference sequence). The CDR3 sequence: CALRGITDTQYF. Here the CDR3 DNA reads TGTGCCCTGCGGGGGATCACAGATACGCAGTATTTT. The full variable domain, in which reference TRBV30 and TRBJ2-3 provide the parts outside the CDR3, is SQTIHQWPATLVQPVGSPLSLECTVEGTSNPNLYWYRQAAGRGLQLLFYSVGIGQISSEVPQNLSASRPQDRQFILSSKKLLLSDSGFYLCALRGITDTQYFGPGTRLTVL.

The rearrangement links TRBV3-1 (or the pseudogene TRBV3-2) to TRBJ1-2; 8 bases fit TRBD1. The germline V gene encodes CDR1 LGHDT and CDR2 YNNKEL (reference sequence). The ends lost 4 bases at V and 6 bases at J; junction bases unmatched: 7. The CDR3 is made up of 14 amino acids. For the CDR3, the DNA is TGTGCCAGCAGCCCTAGACAGGGGAATGATGGCTACACCTTC. It codes for CASSPRQGNDGYTF.

The chain carries TRBV9 and TRBJ1-1; D is unclear. Per the germline V gene, CDR1 is SGDLS and CDR2 is YYNGEE. The CDR3 loop spans 13 amino acids. V shed 0 bases and J shed 3 bases, with 6 bases lying between them. This CDR3 reads CASSVVRDTEAFF. The CDR3 DNA reads as TGTGCCAGCAGCGTAGTTCGGGACACTGAAGCTTTCTTT.

CDR3 in DNA: TGTGCCAGCAACCCACAGGCTTTTGGAAACACCATATATTTT. It encodes CASNPQAFGNTIYF. The chain has TRBV6-5 and TRBJ1-3; weak D call: TRBD1 (5 bases). Germline CDR1 and CDR2: MNHEY and SVGAGI. Trimming removed 7 bases from V and 3 bases from J, with 13 bases in between. CDR3 length: 14 residues.

This chain uses TRBV15 with TRBJ1-5, with a weak D call TRBD1 (5 bases). V was clipped by 0 bases and J by 2 bases, with 8 bases between them. CDR1 is LNHNV and CDR2 is YYDKDF in the germline V gene (reference sequence). The CDR3 sequence is 15 residues long. This chain's CDR3 is CATSRDLGGNQPQHF. As DNA, the CDR3 is TGTGCCACCAGCAGAGATTTAGGGGGCAATCAGCCCCAGCATTTT.

The gene calls are TRBV7-3 and TRBJ2-5; the D gene is possibly TRBD1 (6 bases). With 0 bases removed from V and 7 bases from J, the gap between germline ends came to 9 bases. The CDR3 length is 13 residues. The germline V gene encodes CDR1 SGHTA and CDR2 FQGTGA. The CDR3 DNA follows: TGTGCCAGCAGCTTAACCTCGACAGGGACCCAGTACTTC. Encoded protein: CASSLTSTGTQYF. Full variable domain (rest looked up from reference TRBV7-3 and TRBJ2-5): GAGVSQTPSNKVTEKGKYVELRCDPISGHTALYWYRQSLGQGPEFLIYFQGTGAADDSGLPNDRFFAVRPEGSVSTLKIQRTERGDSAVYLCASSLTSTGTQYFGPGTRLLVL.

The V gene is TRBV7-3, the J gene TRBJ2-2; 7 bases map to TRBD2. Unmatched junction bases numbered 7, after V lost 5 bases and J lost 4 bases. The CDR3 is 15 amino acids. The V gene's germline CDR1 is SGHTA and CDR2 FQGTGA. The CDR3 is CASSPRGSGTGELFF. The CDR3 coding sequence is TGTGCCAGCAGCCCGCGGGGGAGCGGCACCGGGGAGCTGTTTTTT.

The chain employs TRBV6-2 or TRBV6-3 and TRBJ1-1; possibly TRBD1 for D (6 bases). Looked up from germline, CDR1 is MNHEY and CDR2 is SVGEGT. Between the trimmed V and J ends, which lost 6 bases and 5 bases, there was a span of 10 bases. This CDR3 comprises 12 residues. Here the CDR3 DNA reads TGTGCCAGCAGCAGGGGTCGTACTGAAGCTTTCTTT. It codes for CASSRGRTEAFF.

This clone has just a few counts. This chain joins TRBV12-3 or TRBV12-4 and TRBJ1-2, with a possible D match to TRBD1 (5 bases). The CDR3 is 13 residues long. Trimming shortened V by 3 bases and J by 6 bases, and 11 bases separated the two germline ends. CDR3 nucleotide sequence: TGTGCCAGCAGTTTTCGGAGGGGCCATGGCTACACCTTC. Translated, it gives CASSFRRGHGYTF.

The CDR3, as DNA: TGTGCCAGCAGTTTATCAGGGTTCAAGGAAGCTTTCTTT. Translated: CASSLSGFKEAFF. The rearrangement uses TRBV12-3 or TRBV12-4 and TRBJ1-1; D possibly corresponds to TRBD1 (5 bases). V was cut by 2 bases and J by 8 bases, with 12 bases left in between. The CDR3 length is 13 residues.

J is TRBJ2-7 and V is TRBV6-5; TRBD1 matches 9 bases. Trimming took 4 bases from V and 3 from J; bases not matched to a gene: 4. The CDR3 length is 14 residues. The germline V gene has CDR1 MNHEY and CDR2 SVGAGI. CDR3 protein: CASSSAGQGYEQYF. In nucleotides, the CDR3 is TGTGCCAGCAGTTCTGCGGGACAGGGCTACGAGCAGTACTTC.

The rearrangement uses TRBV27 and TRBJ1-2, with TRBD1 matching 9 bases. This CDR3 spans 16 amino acids. Unmatched junction bases numbered 16, after V lost 6 bases and J lost 8 bases. CDR1 is MNHEY, CDR2 SMNVEV, per germline (reference sequence). The CDR3 region is CASSPGGTGPRFGYTF. The CDR3 DNA reads as TGTGCCAGCAGCCCGGGTGGGACAGGGCCCCGATTCGGCTACACCTTC.

The gene calls are TRBV2 and TRBJ1-2, with D hard to call. Germline CDR1 is SNHLY and CDR2 is FYNNEI. V lost 4 bases and J 7 bases, leaving 10 bases between the germline ends. The length of the CDR3 is 12 residues. CDR3 bases: TGTGCCAGCAGTGCGGTGGTAACTGGCTACACCTTC. Its protein product is CASSAVVTGYTF.

Only a few counts were recorded for this clone. The chain links TRBV28 to TRBJ1-3, with D perhaps TRBD1 (5 bases). V gave up 6 bases and J gave up 0 bases, with 18 bases separating them. The V gene's germline CDR1 is MDHEN and CDR2 SYDVKM. The CDR3 sequence is 17 residues long. The CDR3 nucleotides read TGTGCCAGCAGCCCTGGGGCTCCACTCAACTCTGGAAACACCATATATTTT. It yields the protein CASSPGAPLNSGNTIYF.

This clone was seen just once. This sequence joins TRBV5-1 and TRBJ2-3; 9 positions match TRBD2. The CDR3 length is 15 residues. Germline CDR1 SGHRS, CDR2 YFSETQ. J lost 1 base, V lost 4 bases, and 4 bases had no gene match. CDR3 coding DNA: TGCGCCAGCAGCACGAGGACTAGCGGCACAGATACGCAGTATTTT. As protein: CASSTRTSGTDTQYF. The whole variable domain, remainder taken from reference TRBV5-1 and TRBJ2-3, is KAGVTQTPRYLIKTRGQQVTLSCSPISGHRSVSWYQQTPGQGLQFLFEYFSETQRNKGNFPGRFSGRQFSNSRSEMNVSTLELGDSALYLCASSTRTSGTDTQYFGPGTRLTVL.

This chain uses TRBV19 with TRBJ1-3, with a tentative D call TRBD1 (5 bases). CDR3 length: 15 amino acids. Germline assignment: CDR1 LNHDA and CDR2 SQIVND (reference sequence). Trimming left V 6 bases short and J 0 bases short, with 12 bases between. CDR3 loop: CASSATEISGNTIYF. DNA of the CDR3: TGTGCCAGTAGCGCGACAGAGATCTCTGGAAACACCATATATTTT.

V usage is TRBV27 and J usage is TRBJ2-7; TRBD1 agrees at 7 bases. The junction had 17 bases not matched to a gene; V was cut back by 5 bases and J by 10 bases. Per the germline V gene, CDR1 is MNHEY and CDR2 is SMNVEV (reference sequence). The CDR3 totals 15 residues. This chain's CDR3 is CASSPATGVVRKQYF. Here the CDR3 DNA reads TGTGCCAGCAGTCCCGCCACAGGGGTGGTGAGAAAACAGTACTTC.

V is TRBV4-1 and J is TRBJ2-5, with 10 bases lining up with TRBD1. CDR3 length: 16 residues. The V gene end was trimmed by 4 bases and the J gene end by 3 bases; junction bases not matched to a gene: 8. The germline V gene encodes CDR1 MGHRA and CDR2 YSYEKL. As DNA, the CDR3 is TGCGCCAGCAGCCGGAGGACAGGGGGAGGAGAAGAGACCCAGTACTTC. Translating it yields CASSRRTGGGEETQYF.

The chain links TRBV12-3 or TRBV12-4 to TRBJ1-2, with 8 bases identical to TRBD1. J gave up 8 bases and V 7 bases, and 9 bases lay outside the gene matches. The CDR3 is 13 residues long. The chain's CDR3 is CASTKWTGTGYTF. In DNA, the CDR3 is TGTGCCAGCACTAAATGGACAGGGACGGGCTACACCTTC.

This clone was observed many times. The rearrangement links TRBV5-8 to TRBJ1-5, with D perhaps matching TRBD1 (5 bases). Trimming stripped 0 bases from V and 1 base from J, with 17 bases between. Germline loops: CDR1 SGHTS, CDR2 YDEGEE. CDR3 length: 18 amino acids. CDR3 protein: CASSLARAGLRSNQPQHF. DNA for the CDR3: TGTGCCAGCAGCTTGGCCCGGGCAGGGCTTCGGAGCAATCAGCCCCAGCATTTT.

This clone was recorded only once. The rearrangement joins TRBV5-1 to TRBJ1-6; D call uncertain. Germline V gene sequence: CDR1 SGHRS, CDR2 YFSETQ. The germline V and J ends were trimmed by 3 bases and 3 bases, with 7 bases remaining between them. This CDR3 contains 14 residues. The CDR3 reads CASSSESYNSPLHF. The CDR3 nucleotides read TGCGCCAGCAGCTCCGAGAGCTATAATTCACCCCTCCACTTT. Together with reference TRBV5-1 and TRBJ1-6, the CDR3 gives the full variable domain: KAGVTQTPRYLIKTRGQQVTLSCSPISGHRSVSWYQQTPGQGLQFLFEYFSETQRNKGNFPGRFSGRQFSNSRSEMNVSTLELGDSALYLCASSSESYNSPLHFGNGTRLTVT.

The chain joins TRBV9 to TRBJ1-1; possibly TRBD1 for D (6 bases). The CDR3 is made up of 14 amino acids. CDR1 and CDR2 from the germline V gene are SGDLS and YYNGEE. V dropped 5 bases and J dropped 6 bases, with 17 bases sitting between them. CDR3 coding DNA: TGTGCCAGCAGAGACGGGACCGAGGGGGCTGAAGCTTTCTTT. Translating gives CASRDGTEGAEAFF. The entire variable domain, with the rest obtained from reference TRBV9 and TRBJ1-1, is as follows: DSGVTQTPKHLITATGQRVTLRCSPRSGDLSVYWYQQSLDQGLQFLIQYYNGEERAKGNILERFSAQQFPDLHSELNLSSLELGDSALYFCASRDGTEGAEAFFGQGTRLTVV.